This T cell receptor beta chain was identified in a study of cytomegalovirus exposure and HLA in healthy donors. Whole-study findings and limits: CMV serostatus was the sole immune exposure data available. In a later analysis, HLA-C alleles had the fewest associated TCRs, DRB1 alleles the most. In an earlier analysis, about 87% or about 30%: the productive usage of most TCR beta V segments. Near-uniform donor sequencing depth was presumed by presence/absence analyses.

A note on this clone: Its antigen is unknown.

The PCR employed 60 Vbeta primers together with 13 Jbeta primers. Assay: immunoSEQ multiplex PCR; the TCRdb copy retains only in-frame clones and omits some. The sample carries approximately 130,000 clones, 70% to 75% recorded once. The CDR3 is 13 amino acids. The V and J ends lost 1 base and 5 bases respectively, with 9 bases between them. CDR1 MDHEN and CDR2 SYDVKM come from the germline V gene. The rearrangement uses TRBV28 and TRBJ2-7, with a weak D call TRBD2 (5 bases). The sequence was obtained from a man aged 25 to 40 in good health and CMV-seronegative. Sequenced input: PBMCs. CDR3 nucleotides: TGTGCCAGCAGTTTATTCGGGATGAACGAGCAGTACTTC. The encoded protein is CASSLFGMNEQYF.